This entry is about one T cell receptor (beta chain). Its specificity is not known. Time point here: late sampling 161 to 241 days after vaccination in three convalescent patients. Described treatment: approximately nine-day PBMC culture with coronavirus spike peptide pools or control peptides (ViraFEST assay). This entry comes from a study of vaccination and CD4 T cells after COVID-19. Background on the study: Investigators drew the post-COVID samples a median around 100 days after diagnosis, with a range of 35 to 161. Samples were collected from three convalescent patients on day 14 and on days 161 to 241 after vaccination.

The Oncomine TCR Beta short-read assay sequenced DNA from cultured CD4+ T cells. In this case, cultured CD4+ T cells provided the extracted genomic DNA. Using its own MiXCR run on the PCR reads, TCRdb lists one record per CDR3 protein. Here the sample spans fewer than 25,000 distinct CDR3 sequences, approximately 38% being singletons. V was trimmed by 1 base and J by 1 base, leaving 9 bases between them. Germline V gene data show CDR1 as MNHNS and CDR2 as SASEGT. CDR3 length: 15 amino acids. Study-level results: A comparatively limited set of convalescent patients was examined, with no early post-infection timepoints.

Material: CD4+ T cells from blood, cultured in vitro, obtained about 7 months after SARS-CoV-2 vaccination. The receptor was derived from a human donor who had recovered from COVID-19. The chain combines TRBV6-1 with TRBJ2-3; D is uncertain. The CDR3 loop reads CASSEGSIRTDTQYF. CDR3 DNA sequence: TGTGCCAGCAGTGAAGGCTCCATACGCACAGATACGCAGTATTTT.